Listed below are T cell receptor beta chains from one sample, sequenced in a study of vaccination and CD4 T cells after COVID-19. TCRdb reprocessed the PCR reads with MiXCR, giving one entry per CDR3 protein. The table includes about 3,200 distinct CDR3 sequences, over 60% detected once. Antigen specificity for these receptors is unknown. Input material: CD4+ T cells from blood, cultured in vitro. The receptor source for this set is a human donor who had recovered from COVID-19. CDR3s include the opening cysteine and the closing phenylalanine or tryptophan. The D gene is left open where the match is weak. Clone size is not always given. Where it is, it says once, few, many or a class for expanded clones.

D: TRBD1; J: TRBJ1-1; size: few; V: TRBV2; CDR3: CASLGYRGTEAFF; DNA: TGTGCCAGTCTGGGCTACAGGGGCACTGAAGCTTTCTTT
D: TRBD1; J: TRBJ1-5; size: .; V: TRBV19; CDR3: CASSIVRGPGQPQHF; DNA: TGTGCCAGTAGTATAGTCAGGGGGCCGGGGCAGCCCCAGCATTTT
D: .; J: TRBJ2-1; size: .; V: TRBV19; CDR3: CASSIPSRDNEQFF; DNA: TGTGCCAGTAGTATCCCCTCTAGGGACAATGAGCAGTTCTTC
D: .; J: TRBJ1-1; size: .; V: TRBV19; CDR3: CASSTLDSLPTEAFF; DNA: TGTGCCAGTAGTACTCTCGACTCCCTCCCCACTGAAGCTTTCTTT
D: .; J: TRBJ2-7; size: large; V: TRBV20-1; CDR3: CRSPGGLGYEQYF; DNA: TGCAGGTCTCCTGGGGGTCTGGGCTACGAGCAGTACTTC
D: .; J: TRBJ1-5; size: .; V: TRBV15; CDR3: CATSWGGSYSNQPQHF; DNA: TGTGCCACCAGCTGGGGGGGTTCTTATAGCAATCAGCCCCAGCATTTT
D: .; J: TRBJ1-1; size: .; V: TRBV20-1; CDR3: CSAVHLADGNTEAFF; DNA: TGCAGTGCGGTCCATCTAGCGGACGGTAACACTGAAGCTTTCTTT
D: .; J: TRBJ1-5; size: .; V: TRBV27; CDR3: CASSPKTGGGQPQHF; DNA: TGTGCCAGCAGTCCCAAGACAGGAGGAGGTCAGCCCCAGCATTTT
D: .; J: TRBJ1-5; size: .; V: TRBV27; CDR3: CASSPRTEYPSNQPQHF; DNA: TGTGCCAGCAGTCCGCGAACCGAATACCCTAGCAATCAGCCCCAGCATTTT
D: .; J: TRBJ2-7; size: .; V: TRBV7-6; CDR3: CASSLRELGRTYEQYF; DNA: TGTGCCAGCAGCTTAAGGGAGTTGGGGAGGACTTACGAGCAGTACTTC
D: .; J: TRBJ1-6; size: .; V: TRBV6-1; CDR3: CAIKGPNSPLHF; DNA: TGTGCCATCAAAGGACCAAATTCACCCCTCCACTTT
D: TRBD1; J: TRBJ2-2; size: once; V: TRBV19; CDR3: CASSIWGTGNTGELFF; DNA: TGTGCCAGTAGTATTTGGGGGACAGGGAACACCGGGGAGCTGTTTTTT
D: .; J: TRBJ1-1; size: .; V: TRBV6-5; CDR3: CASSLLSSNTEAFF; DNA: TGTGCCAGCAGTTTACTAAGCTCGAACACTGAAGCTTTCTTT
D: .; J: TRBJ1-2; size: .; V: TRBV7-9; CDR3: CASSLAGGAGYTF; DNA: TGTGCCAGCAGCTTAGCAGGCGGGGCTGGCTACACCTTC
D: TRBD1; J: TRBJ1-5; size: .; V: TRBV2; CDR3: CASSWDRDSNQPQHF; DNA: TGTGCCAGCAGCTGGGACAGAGATAGCAATCAGCCCCAGCATTTT
D: .; J: TRBJ2-3; size: .; V: TRBV6-4; CDR3: CASSDSRLTDTQYF; DNA: TGTGCCAGCAGTGACTCCAGGCTCACAGATACGCAGTATTTT
D: TRBD1; J: TRBJ1-1; size: .; V: TRBV27; CDR3: CASRSQGASEAFF; DNA: TGTGCCAGCAGATCACAGGGGGCGAGTGAAGCTTTCTTT
D: TRBD2; J: TRBJ2-7; size: .; V: TRBV6-2/TRBV6-3; CDR3: CASSLLAGRHEQYF; DNA: TGTGCCAGCAGTTTGCTAGCGGGGCGCCACGAGCAGTACTTC
D: TRBD1; J: TRBJ1-2; size: .; V: TRBV27; CDR3: CASTPTGSVGYGYTF; DNA: TGTGCCAGCACCCCGACAGGGTCCGTGGGCTATGGCTACACCTTC
D: .; J: TRBJ2-1; size: once; V: TRBV7-2; CDR3: CASSLSWGPGNEQFF; DNA: TGTGCCAGCAGCTTATCTTGGGGTCCAGGGAATGAGCAGTTCTTC
D: .; J: TRBJ2-2; size: .; V: TRBV20-1; CDR3: CSAREGGPNTGELFF; DNA: TGCAGTGCTAGGGAGGGGGGACCGAACACCGGGGAGCTGTTTTTT
D: TRBD1; J: TRBJ1-2; size: large; V: TRBV5-1; CDR3: CASSLTDRNRGLGGYTF; DNA: TGCGCCAGCAGCTTGACAGACAGGAACAGGGGGCTGGGAGGCTACACCTTC
D: .; J: TRBJ1-6; size: .; V: TRBV5-1; CDR3: CASSLEGRTTGPLHF; DNA: TGCGCCAGCAGCTTGGAGGGACGGACGACGGGGCCCCTCCACTTT
D: .; J: TRBJ2-3; size: once; V: TRBV7-3; CDR3: CASSLGAGYADTQYF; DNA: TGTGCCAGCAGCTTAGGAGCCGGGTATGCAGATACGCAGTATTTT
D: TRBD1; J: TRBJ1-3; size: .; V: TRBV20-1; CDR3: CSARITGGSGNTIYF; DNA: TGCAGTGCTAGGATAACAGGGGGCTCTGGAAACACCATATATTTT
D: .; J: TRBJ1-2; size: .; V: TRBV5-4; CDR3: CASSSFSRDFYGYTF; DNA: TGTGCCAGCAGCTCCTTCAGCAGGGATTTCTATGGCTACACCTTC
D: .; J: TRBJ2-1; size: few; V: TRBV12-3/TRBV12-4; CDR3: CASNTAGTVYNEQFF; DNA: TGTGCCAGCAATACCGCCGGGACGGTTTACAATGAGCAGTTCTTC
D: .; J: TRBJ2-7; size: .; V: TRBV20-1; CDR3: CSARVWQGLRYEQYF; DNA: TGCAGTGCTAGAGTTTGGCAGGGGCTACGGTACGAGCAGTACTTC
D: TRBD1; J: TRBJ1-3; size: .; V: TRBV7-2; CDR3: CASSLYRQGAGNTIYF; DNA: TGTGCCAGCAGCTTATACCGACAGGGAGCTGGAAACACCATATATTTT
D: .; J: TRBJ1-2; size: .; V: TRBV7-6; CDR3: CASSLFFESPGGYTF; DNA: TGTGCCAGCAGCTTATTTTTTGAGTCCCCGGGTGGCTACACCTTC
D: .; J: TRBJ2-5; size: .; V: TRBV7-3; CDR3: CASSPGGLKETQYF; DNA: TGTGCCAGCAGCCCGGGGGGCCTCAAAGAGACCCAGTACTTC
D: .; J: TRBJ2-5; size: once; V: TRBV6-2/TRBV6-3; CDR3: CASSYSPPKAQYF; DNA: TGTGCCAGCAGTTACTCGCCCCCTAAGGCCCAGTACTTC
D: .; J: TRBJ1-2; size: large; V: TRBV6-2/TRBV6-3; CDR3: CASSSRGSNGYTF; DNA: TGTGCCAGCAGTTCTAGAGGGAGTAATGGCTACACCTTC
D: .; J: TRBJ1-2; size: .; V: TRBV29-1; CDR3: CSAVPPGPYGYTF; DNA: TGCAGCGCCGTCCCCCCCGGTCCCTATGGCTACACCTTC
D: .; J: TRBJ1-2; size: .; V: TRBV10-3; CDR3: CAISVGSDYGYTF; DNA: TGTGCCATCAGTGTGGGGTCAGACTATGGCTACACCTTC
D: TRBD1; J: TRBJ1-6; size: medium-sized; V: TRBV7-3; CDR3: CASSLKGQGSPLHF; DNA: TGTGCCAGCAGCTTAAAGGGACAGGGATCACCCCTCCACTTT
D: .; J: TRBJ1-5; size: .; V: TRBV12-3/TRBV12-4; CDR3: CASSFVGGQPQHF; DNA: TGTGCCAGCAGTTTTGTAGGCGGCCAGCCCCAGCATTTT
D: TRBD1; J: TRBJ2-7; size: .; V: TRBV7-9; CDR3: CASSFPLGQGKGNYEQYF; DNA: TGTGCCAGCAGCTTCCCGCTCGGACAGGGAAAGGGCAACTACGAGCAGTACTTC
D: TRBD2; J: TRBJ2-1; size: .; V: TRBV2; CDR3: CASRGLAGGREQFF; DNA: TGTGCCAGCAGGGGACTAGCGGGGGGCCGGGAGCAGTTCTTC
D: .; J: TRBJ1-6; size: .; V: TRBV4-3; CDR3: CASSHGPERLNSPLHF; DNA: TGCGCCAGCAGCCACGGGCCGGAAAGATTGAATTCACCCCTCCACTTT
D: .; J: TRBJ1-2; size: .; V: TRBV24-1; CDR3: CATSGSGGNGYTF; DNA: TGTGCCACCAGTGGTAGTGGAGGAAATGGCTACACCTTC
D: TRBD1; J: TRBJ1-2; size: .; V: TRBV30; CDR3: CAWKLLNRDRGKDGYTF; DNA: TGTGCCTGGAAGCTGCTTAACCGGGACAGGGGGAAGGATGGCTACACCTTC
D: TRBD1; J: TRBJ1-2; size: once; V: TRBV20-1; CDR3: CSARTGQIYGYTF; DNA: TGCAGTGCTAGGACGGGACAGATCTACGGCTACACCTTC
D: .; J: TRBJ1-2; size: .; V: TRBV10-3; CDR3: CATLSPAGYGYTF; DNA: TGTGCCACCTTGTCCCCGGCGGGCTATGGCTACACCTTC
D: TRBD2; J: TRBJ2-3; size: .; V: TRBV7-2; CDR3: CASSQLAAPADTQYF; DNA: TGTGCCAGCAGCCAACTAGCGGCTCCAGCAGATACGCAGTATTTT
D: .; J: TRBJ2-7; size: .; V: TRBV19; CDR3: CAIRGVHPVYEQYF; DNA: TGTGCCATCAGAGGTGTCCACCCCGTGTACGAGCAGTACTTC
D: .; J: TRBJ2-1; size: .; V: TRBV15; CDR3: CATSRAEGTYNEQFF; DNA: TGTGCCACCAGCAGAGCCGAGGGGACCTACAATGAGCAGTTCTTC
D: TRBD1; J: TRBJ1-5; size: .; V: TRBV27; CDR3: CASSLTGVSQPQHF; DNA: TGTGCCAGCAGCCTAACAGGGGTCAGCCAGCCCCAGCATTTT
D: .; J: TRBJ1-1; size: .; V: TRBV4-3; CDR3: CASSQERGWTPNTEVFF; DNA: TGCGCCAGCAGCCAAGAGAGAGGGTGGACACCTAACACTGAAGTTTTCTTT
D: TRBD1; J: TRBJ1-4; size: .; V: TRBV7-2; CDR3: CASSSYRGPEEKLFF; DNA: TGTGCCAGCAGCTCCTACAGGGGCCCTGAAGAAAAACTGTTTTTT
D: .; J: TRBJ1-6; size: .; V: TRBV6-1; CDR3: CASRKETGAGSPLHF; DNA: TGTGCCAGCAGGAAGGAAACAGGTGCGGGCTCACCCCTCCACTTT
D: .; J: TRBJ2-3; size: .; V: TRBV2; CDR3: CASRGTDTQYF; DNA: TGTGCCAGCAGGGGCACAGATACGCAGTATTTT
D: .; J: TRBJ2-1; size: once; V: TRBV7-8; CDR3: CASRYRTRSSYNEQFF; DNA: TGTGCCAGCAGATACAGAACCAGGAGCTCCTACAATGAGCAGTTCTTC